This TCR beta chain was found in a study of shared clonotypes between healthy human individuals. Sorted-subset replicate PCRs used about 200 ng of genomic DNA. This amount corresponded to 30,000 to 35,000 T cell genomes. Generated by immunoSEQ multiplex PCR, the TCRdb table keeps only in-frame clones and is missing some. Of over a million clones detected, roughly 70% appear once; the ten largest clones hold about 1.5%. This CDR3 spans 15 amino acids. The germline CDR1 and CDR2 sequences are SGHNT and YYREEE (reference sequence). V lost 3 bases to trimming and J lost 2 bases, with 14 bases between them. All of the donors resided in Nashville, Tennessee, and each was a Caucasian adult.

The sequence came from a man aged 18 to 30 in good health. The sample taken for sequencing was memory CD4+ T cells sorted from blood. Sample subset: CD45RA-negative fraction. The rearrangement links TRBV5-4 to TRBJ1-2; D is uncertain. CDR3: CASSSNPALNYGYTF. The DNA of the CDR3 is TGTGCCAGCAGCTCCAACCCAGCTTTGAACTATGGCTACACCTTC.